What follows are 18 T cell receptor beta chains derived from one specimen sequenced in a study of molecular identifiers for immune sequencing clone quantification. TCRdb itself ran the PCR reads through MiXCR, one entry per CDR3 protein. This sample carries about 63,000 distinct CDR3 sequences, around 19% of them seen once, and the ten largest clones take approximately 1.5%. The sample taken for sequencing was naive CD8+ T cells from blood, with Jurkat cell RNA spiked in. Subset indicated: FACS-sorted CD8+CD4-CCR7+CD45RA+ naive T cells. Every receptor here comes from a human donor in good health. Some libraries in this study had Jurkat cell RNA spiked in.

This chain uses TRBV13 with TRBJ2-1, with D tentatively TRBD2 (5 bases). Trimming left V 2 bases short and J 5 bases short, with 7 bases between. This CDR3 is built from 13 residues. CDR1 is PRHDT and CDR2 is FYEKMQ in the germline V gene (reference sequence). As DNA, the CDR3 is TGTGCCAGCAGCTTACTAGCAAACAATGAGCAGTTCTTC. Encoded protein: CASSLLANNEQFF.

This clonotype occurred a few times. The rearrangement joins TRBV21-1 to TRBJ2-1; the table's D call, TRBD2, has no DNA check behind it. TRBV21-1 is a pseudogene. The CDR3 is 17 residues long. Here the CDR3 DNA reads TGTGCCAGCAGAAAAAAAACTAGCGGGATCTCCTACAATGAGCAGTTCTTC. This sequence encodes CASRKKTSGISYNEQFF.

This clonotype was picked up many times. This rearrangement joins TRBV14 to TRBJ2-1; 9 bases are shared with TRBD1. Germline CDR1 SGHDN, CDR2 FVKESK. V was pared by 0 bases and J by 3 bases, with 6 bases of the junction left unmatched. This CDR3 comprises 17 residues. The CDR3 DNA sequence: TGTGCCAGCAGCCAAGATCACACAGGGGGCATCTACAATGAGCAGTTCTTC. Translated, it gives CASSQDHTGGIYNEQFF.

Here the CDR3 DNA reads TGCGCCAGCAGCCAAGGGAGGGCAGGGGGCTTCTATGGCTACACCTTC. This translates into CASSQGRAGGFYGYTF. J is TRBJ1-2 and V is TRBV4-1; 8 bases are a match to TRBD1. Germline trimming cut 1 base from V and 4 bases from J; bases unmatched to any gene: 8. Germline CDR1 reads MGHRA; CDR2 reads YSYEKL. The CDR3 totals 16 residues.

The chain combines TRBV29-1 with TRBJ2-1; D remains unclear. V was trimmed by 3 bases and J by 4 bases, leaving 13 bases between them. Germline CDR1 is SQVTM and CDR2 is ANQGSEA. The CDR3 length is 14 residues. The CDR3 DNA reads TGCAGCGTTGAGCTGAGATTTGGTTACAATGAGCAGTTCTTC. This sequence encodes CSVELRFGYNEQFF.

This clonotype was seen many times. CDR3 sequence reads: CATTAGRMNTEAFF. The CDR3 DNA follows: TGTGCCACCACCGCCGGCAGGATGAACACTGAAGCTTTCTTT. The gene calls are TRBV15 and TRBJ1-1; D uncertain. Germline V gene data show CDR1 as LNHNV and CDR2 as YYDKDF (reference sequence). V was clipped by 7 bases and J by 0 bases, with 12 bases between them. CDR3 length: 14 amino acids.

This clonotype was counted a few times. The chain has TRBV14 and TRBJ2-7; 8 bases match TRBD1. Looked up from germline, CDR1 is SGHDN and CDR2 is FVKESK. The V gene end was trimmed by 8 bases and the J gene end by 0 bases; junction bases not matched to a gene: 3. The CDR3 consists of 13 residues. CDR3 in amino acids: CASRQGISYEQYF. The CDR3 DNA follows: TGTGCCAGCCGACAGGGGATCTCCTACGAGCAGTACTTC.

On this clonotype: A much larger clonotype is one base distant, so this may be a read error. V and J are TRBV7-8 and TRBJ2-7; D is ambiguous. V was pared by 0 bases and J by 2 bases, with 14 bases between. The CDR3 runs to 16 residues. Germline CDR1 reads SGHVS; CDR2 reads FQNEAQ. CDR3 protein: CASSLAQLTPAYEQYF. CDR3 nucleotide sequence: TGTGCCAGCAGCTTAGCCCAACTTACGCCCGCCTACGAGCAGTACTTC.

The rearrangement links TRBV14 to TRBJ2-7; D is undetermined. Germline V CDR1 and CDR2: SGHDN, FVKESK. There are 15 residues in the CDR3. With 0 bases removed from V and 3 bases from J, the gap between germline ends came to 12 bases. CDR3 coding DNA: TGTGCCAGCAGCCAAGAACCGTCTTTGGGCTACGAGCAGTACTTC. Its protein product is CASSQEPSLGYEQYF. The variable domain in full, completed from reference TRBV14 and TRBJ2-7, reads EAGVTQFPSHSVIEKGQTVTLRCDPISGHDNLYWYRRVMGKEIKFLLHFVKESKQDESGMPNNRFLAERTGGTYSTLKVQPAELEDSGVYFCASSQEPSLGYEQYFGPGTRLTVT.

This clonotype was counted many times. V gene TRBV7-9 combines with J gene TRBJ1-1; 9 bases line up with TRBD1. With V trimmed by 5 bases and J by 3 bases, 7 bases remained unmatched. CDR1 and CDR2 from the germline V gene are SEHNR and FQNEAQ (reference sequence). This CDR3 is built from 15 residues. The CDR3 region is CASSPPGQGHTEAFF. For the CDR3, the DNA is TGTGCCAGCAGCCCGCCGGGACAGGGTCACACTGAAGCTTTCTTT.

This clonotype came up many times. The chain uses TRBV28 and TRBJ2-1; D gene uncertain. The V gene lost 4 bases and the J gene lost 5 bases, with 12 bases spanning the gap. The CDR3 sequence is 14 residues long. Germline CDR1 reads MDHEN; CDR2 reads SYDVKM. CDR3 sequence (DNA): TGTGCCAGCAGTTGGGTAAGGTACCACAATGAGCAGTTCTTC. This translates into CASSWVRYHNEQFF. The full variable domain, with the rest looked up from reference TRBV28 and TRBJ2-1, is DVKVTQSSRYLVKRTGEKVFLECVQDMDHENMFWYRQDPGLGLRLIYFSYDVKMKEKGDIPEGYSVSREKKERFSLILESASTNQTSMYLCASSWVRYHNEQFFGPGTRLTVL.

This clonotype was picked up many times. Here the CDR3 DNA reads TGTGCCAGCCTCGGTCCTGGGAACTACGAGCAGTACTTC. Translated, it gives CASLGPGNYEQYF. The V gene is TRBV7-9, the J gene TRBJ2-7; D uncertain. Germline CDR1 SEHNR, CDR2 FQNEAQ (reference sequence). The CDR3 contains 13 residues. Trimming pared 8 bases from V and 3 bases from J, leaving 14 bases between.

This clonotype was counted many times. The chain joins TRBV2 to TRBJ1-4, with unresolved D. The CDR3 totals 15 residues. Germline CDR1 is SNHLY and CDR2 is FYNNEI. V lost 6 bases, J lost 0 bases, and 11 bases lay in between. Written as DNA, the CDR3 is TGTGCCAGCAGGCCTGGAGGAGCAACTAATGAAAAACTGTTTTTT. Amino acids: CASRPGGATNEKLFF.

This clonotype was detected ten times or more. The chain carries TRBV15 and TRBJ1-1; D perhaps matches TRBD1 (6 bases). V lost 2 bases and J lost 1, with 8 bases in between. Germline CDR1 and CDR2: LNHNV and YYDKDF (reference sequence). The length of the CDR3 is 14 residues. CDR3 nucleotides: TGTGCCACCAGCAGAAGGGGACAGAACACTGAAGCTTTCTTT. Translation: CATSRRGQNTEAFF.

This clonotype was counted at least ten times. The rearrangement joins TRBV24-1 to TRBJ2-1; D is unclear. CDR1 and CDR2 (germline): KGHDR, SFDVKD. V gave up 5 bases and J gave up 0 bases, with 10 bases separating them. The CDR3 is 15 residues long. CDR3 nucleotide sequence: TGTGCCACCAGTGTAGGCGGTAGCTCCTACAATGAGCAGTTCTTC. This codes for CATSVGGSSYNEQFF.

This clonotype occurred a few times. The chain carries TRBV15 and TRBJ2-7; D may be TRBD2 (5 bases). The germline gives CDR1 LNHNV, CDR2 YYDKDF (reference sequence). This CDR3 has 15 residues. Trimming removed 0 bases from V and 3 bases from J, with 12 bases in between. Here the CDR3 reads CATSREETRGYEQYF. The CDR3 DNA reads TGTGCCACCAGCAGAGAGGAGACCCGGGGCTACGAGCAGTACTTC.

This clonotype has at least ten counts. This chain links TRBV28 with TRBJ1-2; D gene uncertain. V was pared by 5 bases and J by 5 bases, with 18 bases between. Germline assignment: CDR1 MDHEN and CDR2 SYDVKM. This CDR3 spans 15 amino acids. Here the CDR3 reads CASSLSYPQKYGYTF. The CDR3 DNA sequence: TGTGCCAGCAGTCTGTCATACCCCCAAAAATATGGCTACACCTTC.

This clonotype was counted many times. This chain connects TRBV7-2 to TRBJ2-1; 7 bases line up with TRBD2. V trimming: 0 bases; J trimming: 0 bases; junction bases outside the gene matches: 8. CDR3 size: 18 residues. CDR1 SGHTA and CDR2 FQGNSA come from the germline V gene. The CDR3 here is CASSLASSGRGSYNEQFF. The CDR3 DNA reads TGTGCCAGCAGCTTAGCATCGTCGGGGAGGGGCTCCTACAATGAGCAGTTCTTC.